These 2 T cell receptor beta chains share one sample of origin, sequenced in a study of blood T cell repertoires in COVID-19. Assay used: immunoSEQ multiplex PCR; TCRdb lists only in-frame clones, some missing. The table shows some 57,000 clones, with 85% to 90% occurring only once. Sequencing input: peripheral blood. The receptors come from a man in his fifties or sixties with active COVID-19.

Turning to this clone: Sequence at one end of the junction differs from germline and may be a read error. The CDR3 reads CASSDSLNNEQFF. The CDR3, as DNA: TGTGCCAGCAGTGACTCACTCAACAATGAGCAGTTCTTC. This chain uses TRBV6-5 with TRBJ2-1; D gene ambiguous. CDR1 and CDR2 from the germline V gene are MNHEY and SVGAGI. CDR3 size: 13 residues.

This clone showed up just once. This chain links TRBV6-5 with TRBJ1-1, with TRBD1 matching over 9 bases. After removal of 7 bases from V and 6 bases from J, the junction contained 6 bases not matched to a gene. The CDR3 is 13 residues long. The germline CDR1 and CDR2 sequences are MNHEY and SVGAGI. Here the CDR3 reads CASTQGARAEAFF. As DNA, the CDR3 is TGTGCCAGCACACAGGGGGCTCGCGCTGAAGCTTTCTTT.